Listed below are T cell receptor beta chains from one sample, sequenced in a study of cytomegalovirus exposure and HLA in healthy donors. The protocol was immunoSEQ multiplex PCR, while the TCRdb copy is restricted to in-frame clones and leaves out a portion. This sample has 150,000 to 200,000 clones, with 80% found just once. The sequenced sample was PBMCs. These receptor sequences come from a man aged 25-40 years in good health and CMV-seronegative. Each CDR3 is given with its conserved first and last residue. D genes are given only for firm matches. A row's size may be missing; if present it is once, few, many or a size class.

TRBJ1-5 | . | 13 | TRBV6-1 | . | TGTGCCAGCAGTGCGCGGGACAATCAGCCCCAGCATTTT | CASSARDNQPQHF
TRBJ1-1 | . | 14 | TRBV7-3 | . | TGTGCCAGCAGCTCGCGCCGGGGTCCCGGGCCAGCTTTCTTT | CASSSRRGPGPAFF
TRBJ2-1 | . | 14 | TRBV4-2 | few | TGTGCCAGCAGCCGCGAGACAGGTGTTGGTGAGCAGTTCTTC | CASSRETGVGEQFF
TRBJ1-5 | . | 15 | TRBV27 | . | TGTGCCAGCAGTTTACAGGGCTCTAGCAATCAGCCCCAGCATTTT | CASSLQGSSNQPQHF
TRBJ2-5 | TRBD2 | 16 | TRBV4-1 | . | TGCGCCAGCAGCCAAGAGACTAGCGGGGGGTGGAAGACCCAGTACTTC | CASSQETSGGWKTQYF
TRBJ2-5 | . | 13 | TRBV7-9 | . | TGTGCCAGCAGCTTCCTAACCCAAGAGACCCAGTACTTC | CASSFLTQETQYF
TRBJ2-5 | TRBD1 | 16 | TRBV7-9 | once | TGTGCCAGCAGCTCTAAAGGACAGGGAGTAAGAGGGACCCAGTACTTC | CASSSKGQGVRGTQYF
TRBJ1-5 | . | 13 | TRBV11-2 | . | TGTGCCAGCAGCTTCTCGGAGGCTAGGCCCCAGCATTTT | CASSFSEARPQHF
TRBJ1-1 | TRBD1 | 15 | TRBV7-8 | . | TGTGCCAGCAGCTTAGATGCAGGGGGCGACACTGAAGCTTTCTTT | CASSLDAGGDTEAFF
TRBJ1-6 | . | 16 | TRBV7-2 | . | TGTGCCAGCAGGATCACCCCGGGGGTTTCTAATTCACCCCTCCACTTT | CASRITPGVSNSPLHF
TRBJ2-1 | TRBD2 | 17 | TRBV5-1 | . | TGCGCCAGCAGCTTGCCCCGACTAGCGGGGGCGATTCATGAGCAGTTCTTC | CASSLPRLAGAIHEQFF
TRBJ1-1 | TRBD1 | 11 | TRBV30 | few | TGTGCCAGTCACAGGGGCCCTGAAGCTTTCTTT | CASHRGPEAFF
TRBJ1-2 | . | 13 | TRBV10-3 | . | TGTGCCATCAGCACCGGGGATCTCTATGGCTACACCTTC | CAISTGDLYGYTF
TRBJ1-1 | . | 15 | TRBV18 | . | TGTGCCAGCTCACCACCAGGGAGTCTTAACACTGAAGCTTTCTTT | CASSPPGSLNTEAFF
TRBJ2-7 | TRBD2 | 16 | TRBV6-1 | . | TGTGCCAGCAGTGTAGAGGGACTAGCGGGGAGGTACGAGCAGTACTTC | CASSVEGLAGRYEQYF
TRBJ1-2 | . | 17 | TRBV10-2 | . | TGCGCCAGCAGCCAAAGACCGGAAGGGACTTCTAACTATGGCTACACCTTC | CASSQRPEGTSNYGYTF
TRBJ2-5 | TRBD1 | 14 | TRBV5-6 | . | TGTGCCAGCAGCAACGACAGGGGTTTAGAGACCCAGTACTTC | CASSNDRGLETQYF